This T cell receptor beta chain was observed in a study of cytomegalovirus exposure and HLA in healthy donors. The V end lost 5 bases, the J end lost 0 bases, and 12 bases lay between the germline ends. This CDR3 has 15 amino acids. CDR1 SEHNR and CDR2 FQNEAQ come from the germline V gene (reference sequence). Both 60 Vbeta primers and 13 Jbeta primers went into the PCR. Profiling relied on immunoSEQ multiplex PCR, and the TCRdb table lists in-frame clones only, not all of them. The sample lists some 99,000 clones; approximately 80% were seen once. The genes are TRBV7-9 and TRBJ2-3; TRBD1 is a possible D gene (6 bases). Sequences were obtained from PBMCs. The receptor comes from a female donor in good health and CMV-seronegative. CDR3 nucleotide sequence: TGTGCCAGCAGCCCCGACAGGACTAGCACAGATACGCAGTATTTT. Translation: CASSPDRTSTDTQYF.